The source of this T cell receptor beta chain is a study of shared clonotypes between healthy human individuals. Overall study context: The donor pool was made up of two women and a few men aged 18 to 49. Study-level findings and limits: Among donors, clonotype sharing was expected to be affected by sequencing depth.

Several immunoSEQ plates held equal portions of the genomic DNA taken from each subset. The repertoire was sequenced with immunoSEQ multiplex PCR; TCRdb's copy has only in-frame clones and lacks some. Here the sample spans 450,000 to 500,000 clones, about 72% being singletons. About this clone itself: As yet, its antigen is unknown. The junction shows a germline mismatch at one end, possibly a read error.

Donors included only healthy HIV-negative adults lacking recent acute infections or vaccinations. Germline V gene data show CDR1 as MDHEN and CDR2 as SYDVKM. This CDR3 has 15 amino acids. Material for sequencing was PBMCs. This sequence joins TRBV28 and TRBJ1-4; D unclear. The clonotype originates from a woman between 35 and 50 years old in good health. Some clones in this sample may be carry-over from other donors' samples. As DNA, the CDR3 is TGTGCCAGCAGTTCCTCAGCTGCAACTAATGAAGAACTGTTTTTT. Translating gives CASSSSAATNEELFF.